These 16 T cell receptor beta chains originate from one sample sequenced in a study of blood T cell repertoires in COVID-19. The method was immunoSEQ multiplex PCR; TCRdb's version includes in-frame clones alone and lacks a portion of them. The sample carries 400,000 to 450,000 clones, 85% to 90% recorded once. Material for sequencing was PBMCs or T cells enriched from blood (not recorded which). The receptors were gathered from a man aged 30 to 39 who had recovered from COVID-19.

This sequence joins TRBV30 and TRBJ2-2; D might be TRBD1 (6 bases). This CDR3 comprises 15 residues. CDR1 and CDR2 (germline): GTSNPN, SVGIG (reference sequence). V was cut by 0 bases and J by 6 bases, with 14 bases left in between. The DNA of the CDR3 is TGTGCCTGGAGTGTTGGGCAGGGGTACCCCGGGGAGCTGTTTTTT. Protein sequence: CAWSVGQGYPGELFF.

The sample holds one count of this clone. V gene TRBV10-3 combines with J gene TRBJ1-5, with a possible D match to TRBD1 (6 bases). CDR1 and CDR2 from the germline V gene are ENHRY and SYGVKD. The CDR3 totals 14 residues. V dropped 2 bases and J dropped 5 bases, with 10 bases sitting between them. The CDR3 region has the DNA TGTGCCATCAGTGAGGAACAGGGTGATCAGCCCCAGCATTTT. Its protein is CAISEEQGDQPQHF.

The CDR3 bases are TGTGCCAGCACCCGGGAGACTAGCGGGAGCACCGGGGAGCTGTTTTTT. As protein: CASTRETSGSTGELFF. This chain links TRBV27 with TRBJ2-2, with TRBD2 matching over 12 bases. Germline loops: CDR1 MNHEY, CDR2 SMNVEV (reference sequence). The CDR3 runs to 16 residues. V trimming: 7 bases; J trimming: 4 bases; junction bases outside the gene matches: 7.

The V and J genes are TRBV15 and TRBJ1-4, with D unclear. CDR1 and CDR2 (germline): LNHNV, YYDKDF (reference sequence). The CDR3 consists of 18 residues. V was shortened by 0 bases and J by 0 bases, with 14 bases between the two germline ends. CDR3 region: CATSRDRTRKTTNEKLFF. CDR3 DNA: TGTGCCACCAGCAGAGATAGAACCCGCAAAACAACTAATGAAAAACTGTTTTTT.

This sequence joins TRBV13 and TRBJ1-1; possibly TRBD1 for D (6 bases). CDR3 length equals 16 residues. Trimming removed 1 base at V and 3 bases at J, with 15 bases between. Per the germline V gene, CDR1 is PRHDT and CDR2 is FYEKMQ (reference sequence). The CDR3, as DNA: TGTGCCAGCAGCTTAGCAGGGGCTTCCAGGTACACTGAAGCTTTCTTT. Translating gives CASSLAGASRYTEAFF.

The chain couples TRBV5-4 to TRBJ1-6, with a tentative D call TRBD1 (5 bases). Trimming removed 4 bases from V and 10 bases from J, with 21 bases in between. Per germline, CDR1 SGHNT and CDR2 YYREEE (reference sequence). CDR3 length equals 16 residues. CDR3 bases: TGTGCCAGCAGCCCGGGGGGTGTAGTTGGGTCCTCACCCCTCCACTTT. It encodes CASSPGGVVGSSPLHF.

This clone was seen at least ten times. Different DNA sequences within this sample yield the same CDR3. The CDR3, as DNA: TGCGCCAGCAGCCAAGGGCGAACAGGGGGCGAGCAGTACTTC. Translating it yields CASSQGRTGGEQYF. V is TRBV4-1 and J is TRBJ2-7; 8 nucleotides match TRBD1. CDR1 and CDR2 from the germline V gene are MGHRA and YSYEKL. After removal of 1 base from V and 6 bases from J, the junction contained 5 bases not matched to a gene. The CDR3 length is 14 residues.

The chain employs TRBV12-3 or TRBV12-4 and TRBJ2-5, with D possibly being TRBD1 (6 bases). CDR3 length: 12 residues. Between the trimmed V and J ends, which lost 6 bases and 13 bases, there was a span of 18 bases. The CDR3 protein is CASSLGQKGLYF. CDR3 nucleotides: TGTGCCAGCAGCCTAGGACAGAAGGGTTTGTACTTC.

J is TRBJ2-1 and V is TRBV28; D not certain. CDR1 and CDR2 (germline): MDHEN, SYDVKM. The length of the CDR3 is 11 residues. V dropped 6 bases and J dropped 10 bases, with 10 bases sitting between them. The CDR3 DNA follows: TGTGCCAGCAGCCCCGGTTTAGAGCAGTTCTTC. Encoded protein: CASSPGLEQFF.

The genes are TRBV25-1 and TRBJ2-2; 7 bases map to TRBD2. The CDR3 loop spans 15 amino acids. The ends lost 5 bases at V and 0 bases at J; junction bases unmatched: 3. Germline values: CDR1 MGHDK, CDR2 SYGVNS. CDR3 in amino acids: CASSRAGTNTGELFF. DNA for the CDR3: TGTGCCAGCAGTAGAGCGGGGACGAACACCGGGGAGCTGTTTTTT.

The chain carries TRBV7-9 and TRBJ1-3; tentatively, D is TRBD1 (5 bases). Germline CDR1 and CDR2: SEHNR and FQNEAQ (reference sequence). This CDR3 spans 14 amino acids. Trimming pared 7 bases from V and 9 bases from J, leaving 19 bases between. The DNA for the CDR3 is TGTGCCAGCACGCTAGGAAGTCAGGGACTCACCATATATTTT. Translation: CASTLGSQGLTIYF.

This clone has only one observation. This rearrangement joins TRBV27 to TRBJ1-5; D is uncertain. The CDR3 consists of 17 residues. Germline V gives CDR1 MNHEY, CDR2 SMNVEV (reference sequence). Trimming took off 5 bases at V and 2 bases at J, with 19 bases between the two ends. The CDR3 sequence is CASSPRKPPRGNQPQHF. DNA for the CDR3: TGTGCCAGCAGTCCCCGCAAACCTCCGAGGGGCAATCAGCCCCAGCATTTT.

The chain uses TRBV5-8 and TRBJ2-5; 13 bases map to TRBD2. Trimming took 2 bases from V and 5 from J; bases not matched to a gene: 6. This CDR3 contains 16 residues. Germline V gene data show CDR1 as SGHTS and CDR2 as YDEGEE. The CDR3 loop is CASSFTGTSGIETQYF. In nucleotides, the CDR3 is TGTGCCAGCAGCTTTACCGGGACTAGCGGGATCGAGACCCAGTACTTC.

The chain combines TRBV2 with TRBJ2-2; weak D call: TRBD1 (6 bases). The V end was cut by 6 bases, the J end by 7 bases, with 15 bases between. The V gene's germline CDR1 is SNHLY and CDR2 FYNNEI. The CDR3 loop spans 14 amino acids. The CDR3 nucleotides read TGTGCCAGCAGGCAACAGGGTTCCGACGGGGAGCTGTTTTTT. Its translation is CASRQQGSDGELFF.

The J gene is TRBJ2-3, the V gene TRBV9; 8 bases map to TRBD2. Per germline, CDR1 SGDLS and CDR2 YYNGEE. After removal of 0 bases from V and 5 bases from J, the junction contained 2 bases not matched to a gene. This CDR3 region has 14 residues. The CDR3 here is CASSVVGLGDTQYF. The CDR3 bases are TGTGCCAGCAGCGTAGTGGGACTAGGAGATACGCAGTATTTT.

V usage is TRBV24-1 and J usage is TRBJ2-1; 7 bases align to TRBD2. The CDR3 is made up of 15 amino acids. V shed 0 bases and J 9 bases; nucleotides not matched to a gene: 7. The germline gives CDR1 KGHDR, CDR2 SFDVKD. The CDR3 here is CATSDLSGTTREQFF. Here the CDR3 DNA reads TGTGCCACCAGTGATTTGAGCGGGACTACCCGTGAGCAGTTCTTC.